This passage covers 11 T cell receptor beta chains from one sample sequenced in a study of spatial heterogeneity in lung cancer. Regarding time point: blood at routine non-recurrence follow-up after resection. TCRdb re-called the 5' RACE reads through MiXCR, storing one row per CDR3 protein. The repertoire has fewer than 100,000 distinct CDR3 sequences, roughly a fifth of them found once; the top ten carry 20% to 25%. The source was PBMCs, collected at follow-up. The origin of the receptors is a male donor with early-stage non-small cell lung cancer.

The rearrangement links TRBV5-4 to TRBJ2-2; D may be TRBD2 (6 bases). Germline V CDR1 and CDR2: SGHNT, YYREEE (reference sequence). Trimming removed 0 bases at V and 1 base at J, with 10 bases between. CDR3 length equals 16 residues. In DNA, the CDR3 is TGTGCCAGCAGCTTGGCCGTGCGGGGGAACACCGGGGAGCTGTTTTTT. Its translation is CASSLAVRGNTGELFF.

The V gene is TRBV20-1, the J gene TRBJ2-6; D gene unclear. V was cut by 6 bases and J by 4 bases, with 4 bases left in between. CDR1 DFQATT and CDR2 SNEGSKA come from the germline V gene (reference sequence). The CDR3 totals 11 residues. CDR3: CSAVGANVLTF. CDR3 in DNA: TGCAGTGCGGTAGGGGCCAACGTCCTGACTTTC.

In nucleotides, the CDR3 is TGTGCCAGCAGCCAAGATATGGGGACTAGCGGGAACTGGAGGGCCGGGGAGCTGTTTTTT. Amino acids: CASSQDMGTSGNWRAGELFF. This chain connects TRBV7-9 to TRBJ2-2, with 13 nucleotides matching TRBD2. Unmatched junction bases numbered 18, after V lost 5 bases and J lost 6 bases. The CDR3 covers 20 residues. Germline-derived CDR1 and CDR2 are SEHNR and FQNEAQ (reference sequence).

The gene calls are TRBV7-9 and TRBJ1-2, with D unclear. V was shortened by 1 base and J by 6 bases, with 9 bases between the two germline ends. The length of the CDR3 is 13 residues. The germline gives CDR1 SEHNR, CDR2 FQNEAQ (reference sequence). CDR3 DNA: TGTGCCAGCAGCTTAGGGCAGTCTCATGGCTACACCTTC. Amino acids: CASSLGQSHGYTF.

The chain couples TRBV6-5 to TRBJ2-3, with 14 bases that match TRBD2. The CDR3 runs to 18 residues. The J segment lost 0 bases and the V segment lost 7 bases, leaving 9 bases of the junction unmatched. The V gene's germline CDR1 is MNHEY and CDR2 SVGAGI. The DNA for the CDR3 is TGTGCCAGCACCCTGACTAGCGGGGGGGCAGGTAGCACAGATACGCAGTATTTT. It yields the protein CASTLTSGGAGSTDTQYF.

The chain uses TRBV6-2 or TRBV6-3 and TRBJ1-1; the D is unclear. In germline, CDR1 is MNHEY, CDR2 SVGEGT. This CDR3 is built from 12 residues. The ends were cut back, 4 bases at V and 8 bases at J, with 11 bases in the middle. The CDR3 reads CASSSPPWEAFF. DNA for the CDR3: TGTGCCAGCAGTTCCCCCCCCTGGGAAGCTTTCTTT.

The CDR3 spells CASSSDRVSNTEAFF. CDR3 nucleotides: TGTGCCAGCAGCTCGGACAGGGTTTCCAACACTGAAGCTTTCTTT. The chain joins TRBV2 to TRBJ1-1, with 8 bases fitting TRBD1. CDR3 length: 15 amino acids. Germline loops: CDR1 SNHLY, CDR2 FYNNEI. The V gene end was trimmed by 6 bases and the J gene end by 2 bases; junction bases not matched to a gene: 8.

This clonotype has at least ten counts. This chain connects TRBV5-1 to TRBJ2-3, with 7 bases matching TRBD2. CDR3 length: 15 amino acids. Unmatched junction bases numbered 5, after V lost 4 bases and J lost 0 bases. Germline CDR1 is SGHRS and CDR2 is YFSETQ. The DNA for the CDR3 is TGCGCCAGCAGCACGACTAGCCCGAGCACAGATACGCAGTATTTT. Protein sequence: CASSTTSPSTDTQYF.

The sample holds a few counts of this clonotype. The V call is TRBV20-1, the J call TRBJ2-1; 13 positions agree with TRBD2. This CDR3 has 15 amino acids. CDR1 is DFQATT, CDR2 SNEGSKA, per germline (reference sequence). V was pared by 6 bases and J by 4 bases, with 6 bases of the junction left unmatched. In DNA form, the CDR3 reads TGCAGTGCGAGGACTAGCGGGGGAACTTACAATGAGCAGTTCTTC. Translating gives CSARTSGGTYNEQFF.

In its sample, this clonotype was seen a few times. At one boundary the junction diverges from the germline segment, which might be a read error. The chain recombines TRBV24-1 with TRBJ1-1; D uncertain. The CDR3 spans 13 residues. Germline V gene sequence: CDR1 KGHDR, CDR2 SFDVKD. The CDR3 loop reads CATSDPWNSEAFF. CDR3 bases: TGTGCCACCAGTGACCCCTGGAACTCTGAAGCTTTCTTT.

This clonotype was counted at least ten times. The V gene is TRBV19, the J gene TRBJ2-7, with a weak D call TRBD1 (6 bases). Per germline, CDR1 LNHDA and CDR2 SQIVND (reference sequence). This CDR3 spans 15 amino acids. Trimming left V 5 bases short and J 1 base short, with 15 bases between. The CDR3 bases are TGTGCCAGTAGTCCCTTAGGGGACAAATCCTACGAGCAGTACTTC. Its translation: CASSPLGDKSYEQYF.